This T cell receptor (beta chain) emerged from a study of metastatic and nonmetastatic thyroid tumors. Study-level background: Malignant thyroid and benign thyroid patients provided blood and tumor or nodule tissue whose repertoires were compared.

This clone was observed many times. Its antigen is not known. How the authors handled the data: Between-group CDR3 differences, defined by clinicopathological status, yielded a distant-metastasis classifier for papillary thyroid cancer. TCRdb reanalyzed the PCR reads via MiXCR. The V and J calls reflect TCRdb's pipeline rather than the authors' work. The sample yields around 53,000 clones, around 20% seen once. The CDR3 consists of 14 residues. V shed 5 bases and J shed 3 bases, with 11 bases lying between them. The V gene's germline CDR1 is MNHNS and CDR2 SASEGT. Patients underwent thyroid surgery, and none had received any treatment before it. Study results and caveats: For both blood and tumor, malignant thyroid tumors reportedly showed significantly higher TCR beta diversity than benign nodules did.

This sequence originates from a female donor with papillary thyroid cancer or a benign thyroid nodule (not recorded which). Some clones in this sample may be carry-over from other donors' samples. The sample taken for sequencing was blood. The V gene is TRBV6-1, the J gene TRBJ1-5; no clear D. The CDR3 region is CASSFSDHNQPQHF. The CDR3 DNA reads as TGTGCCAGCAGTTTTTCCGACCACAATCAGCCCCAGCATTTT.